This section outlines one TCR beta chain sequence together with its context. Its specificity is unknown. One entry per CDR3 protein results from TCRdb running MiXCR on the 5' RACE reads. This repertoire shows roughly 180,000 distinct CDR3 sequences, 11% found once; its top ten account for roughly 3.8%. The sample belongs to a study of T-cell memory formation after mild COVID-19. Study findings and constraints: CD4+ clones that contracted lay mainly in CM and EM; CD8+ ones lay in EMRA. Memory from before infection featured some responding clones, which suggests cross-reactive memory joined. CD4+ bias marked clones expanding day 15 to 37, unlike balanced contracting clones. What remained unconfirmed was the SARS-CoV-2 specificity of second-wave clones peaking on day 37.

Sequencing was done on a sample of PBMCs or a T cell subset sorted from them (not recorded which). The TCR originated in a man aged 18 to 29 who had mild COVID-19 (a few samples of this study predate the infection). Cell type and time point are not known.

The CDR3 reads CSAVRAQSYTF. Here the CDR3 DNA reads TGCAGCGCCGTACGGGCTCAAAGCTACACCTTC. The J gene is TRBJ1-2, the V gene TRBV29-1, with no clear D. The V end was cut by 7 bases, the J end by 9 bases, with 15 bases between. The length of the CDR3 is 11 residues. Germline CDR1 SQVTM, CDR2 ANQGSEA.